These 4 T cell receptor beta chains share one sample of origin, sequenced in a study of HIV-infected children after antiretroviral therapy interruption. The TCR library was built from RNA with a 3' RACE protocol and unique molecular identifiers. TCRdb redid the calling of the 3' RACE reads with MiXCR, one entry per CDR3 protein. The data show about 89,000 distinct CDR3 sequences, 6.9% seen once. As for treatment: PENTA 11 planned treatment interruption arm or continuous ART arm. The sample was CD45RA+ CD4+ T cells from PBMCs, pooled from several time points, taken from a donor given antiretroviral therapy, either interrupted or continuous. Subset meaning: naive CD4+ CD45RA+ CD45RO- T cells. Receptors originate from a pool of human donors with HIV.

This clonotype has a count of ten or more. The gene calls are TRBV12-3 or TRBV12-4 and TRBJ1-4; no definite D call. The CDR3 totals 15 residues. With 5 bases removed from V and 0 bases from J, the gap between germline ends came to 10 bases. CDR3 loop: CASSPGFSTNEKLFF. The DNA for the CDR3 is TGTGCCAGCAGTCCGGGATTTTCAACTAATGAAAAACTGTTTTTT.

The chain joins TRBV6-1 to TRBJ2-7, with unresolved D. CDR3 length: 11 residues. The germline V gene encodes CDR1 MNHNS and CDR2 SASEGT. Trimming shortened V by 7 bases and J by 5 bases, and 9 bases separated the two germline ends. The CDR3 nucleotides are TGTGCCAGCACAACCGGGCACGAGCAGTACTTC. Amino acid sequence: CASTTGHEQYF.

In this sample, this clonotype turned up many times. This rearrangement joins TRBV18 to TRBJ1-2, with D perhaps TRBD1 (5 bases). Germline values: CDR1 KGHSH, CDR2 LQKENI. V was shortened by 6 bases and J by 0 bases, with 17 bases between the two germline ends. This CDR3 is 16 amino acids long. The CDR3 nucleotides are TGTGCCAGCTCCCCTCAACCCGGGGGATCTAACTATGGCTACACCTTC. It is translated as CASSPQPGGSNYGYTF.

As to this clonotype: A read error may explain this, as a much larger clone is one base away. The rearrangement links TRBV5-1 to TRBJ2-3; 7 bases map to TRBD2. CDR1 and CDR2 (germline): SGHRS, YFSETQ. The CDR3 extends over 15 amino acids. The CDR3 nucleotides are TGCGCCAGCGGCTTGGAGCTAGCGGGCACAGATACGCAGTATTTT. Residues: CASGLELAGTDTQYF.